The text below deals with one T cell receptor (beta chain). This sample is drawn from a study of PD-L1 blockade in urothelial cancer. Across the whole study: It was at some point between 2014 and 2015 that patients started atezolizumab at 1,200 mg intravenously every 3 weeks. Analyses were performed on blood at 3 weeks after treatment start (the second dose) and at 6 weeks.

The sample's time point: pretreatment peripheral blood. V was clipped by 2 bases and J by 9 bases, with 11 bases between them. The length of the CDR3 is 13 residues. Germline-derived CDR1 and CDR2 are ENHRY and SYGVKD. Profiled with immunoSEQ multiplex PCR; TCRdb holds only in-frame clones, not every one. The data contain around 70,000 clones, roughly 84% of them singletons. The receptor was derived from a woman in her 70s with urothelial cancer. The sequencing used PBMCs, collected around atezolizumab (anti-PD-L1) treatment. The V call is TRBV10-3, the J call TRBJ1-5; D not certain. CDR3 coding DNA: TGTGCCATCAGTGAGGAGGATCGTGGGCCCCAGCATTTT. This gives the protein CAISEEDRGPQHF.